Listed here are 4 T cell receptor beta chains from one sample, sequenced in a study of identical twins. TCRdb reprocessed the 5' RACE reads with MiXCR, giving one entry per CDR3 protein. The sample includes under 500,000 distinct CDR3 sequences, roughly an eighth of them seen just once. The same specimen was also included in a second study, on yellow fever vaccine responses in identical twins.

The sequencing input was CD4+ T cells sorted from blood. The receptor source for this set is a young woman in good health.

The V and J genes are TRBV30 and TRBJ1-1, with a tentative D call TRBD1 (5 bases). The CDR3 loop spans 12 amino acids. Trimming took 0 bases from V and 10 from J, leaving 12 bases between them. CDR1 is GTSNPN and CDR2 is SVGIG in the germline V gene (reference sequence). CDR3 in amino acids: CAWSVQGAGAFF. The CDR3 DNA is TGTGCCTGGAGTGTACAAGGGGCGGGAGCTTTCTTT.

This clonotype has just a few counts. The chain joins TRBV5-1 to TRBJ1-1, with 7 positions matching TRBD1. This CDR3 is 15 amino acids long. The germline V gene encodes CDR1 SGHRS and CDR2 YFSETQ. Trimming took 2 bases from V and 4 from J; bases not matched to a gene: 8. The CDR3 region has the DNA TGCGCCAGCAGCTTACGACAGGGCTTCGGCACTGAAGCTTTCTTT. Amino acid sequence: CASSLRQGFGTEAFF.

In DNA, the CDR3 is TGCAGCGCTAGCGCGGCGGACAGCCTCTACGAGCAGTACTTC. This sequence encodes CSASAADSLYEQYF. The chain uses TRBV29-1 and TRBJ2-7; D possibly matches TRBD1 or TRBD2 (6 bases each). Germline V gene sequence: CDR1 SQVTM, CDR2 ANQGSEA. This CDR3 spans 14 amino acids. Deletions cut 7 bases from V and 3 bases from J, with 19 bases between.

The chain has TRBV7-3 and TRBJ2-2, with 7 positions matching TRBD2. V dropped 4 bases and J dropped 4; count of bases not matched to a gene: 15. The CDR3 contains 18 residues. Germline V lookup: CDR1 SGHTA, CDR2 FQGTGA. CDR3 protein: CASSSHSSGLVATGELFF. The DNA for the CDR3 is TGTGCCAGCAGCTCCCACTCCTCCGGACTAGTTGCCACCGGGGAGCTGTTTTTT.